These T cell receptor beta chains were read from a single sample in a study of cytomegalovirus exposure and HLA in healthy donors. Sequencing used immunoSEQ multiplex PCR; TCRdb keeps in-frame clones, though not all of them. This table holds 130,000 or so clones, around 65% found once. The sequenced sample consisted of PBMCs. The receptors shown here come from a man aged 18 to 29 in good health and CMV-seronegative. Both conserved end residues are part of each CDR3. Each record gives: clone size, V gene, D gene, J gene, CDR3 protein, CDR3 DNA. D genes are given only for firm matches. Part of the rows lack a size; the others show once, few, many or a class for expanded clones.

size: .; V: TRBV7-9; D: TRBD1; J: TRBJ2-7; CDR3: CSSRRSGTGGKEREQYF; DNA: TGTTCCAGCAGGCGGTCCGGGACAGGGGGCAAAGAACGCGAGCAGTACTTC
size: .; V: TRBV7-8; D: TRBD2; J: TRBJ2-1; CDR3: CASRAGLGNGEQFF; DNA: TGTGCCAGCAGAGCGGGACTAGGAAACGGCGAGCAGTTCTTC
size: .; V: TRBV6-1; D: TRBD1; J: TRBJ2-2; CDR3: CASQTGTGDTGELFF; DNA: TGTGCCAGCCAAACCGGGACAGGGGACACCGGGGAGCTGTTTTTT
size: .; V: TRBV18; D: .; J: TRBJ1-2; CDR3: CASSPQRGTTNGYTF; DNA: TGTGCCAGCTCACCGCAACGTGGGACAACGAATGGCTACACCTTC
size: few; V: TRBV27; D: .; J: TRBJ1-1; CDR3: CASSPLSAPLNTEAFF; DNA: TGTGCCAGCAGTCCGTTGAGCGCACCCTTGAACACTGAAGCTTTCTTT
size: .; V: TRBV4-2; D: TRBD2; J: TRBJ2-3; CDR3: CASSQDSLAGGTDTQYF; DNA: TGTGCCAGCAGCCAGGATTCACTAGCGGGGGGCACAGATACGCAGTATTTT
size: few; V: TRBV9; D: .; J: TRBJ2-1; CDR3: CASSGGSADEQFF; DNA: TGTGCCAGCAGCGGCGGGTCGGCTGATGAGCAGTTCTTC
size: .; V: TRBV20-1; D: .; J: TRBJ2-3; CDR3: CSALLGDTQYF; DNA: TGCAGTGCCCTACTAGGAGATACGCAGTATTTT
size: few; V: TRBV2; D: .; J: TRBJ2-7; CDR3: CASSEGATEQYF; DNA: TGTGCCAGCAGTGAAGGAGCGACCGAGCAGTACTTC
size: .; V: TRBV13; D: TRBD1; J: TRBJ2-7; CDR3: CASSYRGKEHEQYF; DNA: TGTGCCAGCAGCTACAGGGGGAAGGAACACGAGCAGTACTTC
size: .; V: TRBV28; D: TRBD2; J: TRBJ2-7; CDR3: CASSSLTSRHEQYF; DNA: TGTGCCAGCAGTTCACTGACTAGCCGCCACGAGCAGTACTTC
size: once; V: TRBV20-1; D: .; J: TRBJ2-7; CDR3: CSARTVLEQYF; DNA: TGCAGTGCTAGAACGGTTCTCGAGCAGTACTTC
size: .; V: TRBV21-1; D: .; J: TRBJ2-3; CDR3: CASSKEAEEPTDTQYF; DNA: TGTGCCAGCAGCAAAGAAGCAGAGGAGCCCACAGATACGCAGTATTTT